Following are 27 T cell receptor beta chains from one sample sequenced in a study of T-cell memory formation after mild COVID-19. Each CDR3 protein gets one entry after TCRdb re-called the 5' RACE reads with MiXCR. The sample contains tens of thousands of distinct CDR3 sequences, about 30% of which appear only once. Sequences were obtained from PBMCs or a T cell subset sorted from them (not recorded which). Receptors originate from a man aged 18 to 30 who had mild COVID-19 (a few samples of this study predate the infection). Cell type and time point are not known.

This clonotype has just a few counts. This chain uses TRBV24-1 with TRBJ2-1; the D is unclear. The germline V gene encodes CDR1 KGHDR and CDR2 SFDVKD. The ends were cut back, 3 bases at V and 5 bases at J, with 13 bases in the middle. This CDR3 has 15 amino acids. The CDR3 loop is CATSDLLGTDNEQFF. As DNA, the CDR3 is TGTGCCACCAGTGATCTGCTTGGCACAGACAATGAGCAGTTCTTC.

V is TRBV15 and J is TRBJ2-5; a possible D gene is TRBD2 (6 bases). This CDR3 contains 14 residues. V was cut by 1 base and J by 6 bases, with 12 bases left in between. CDR1 is LNHNV, CDR2 YYDKDF, per germline (reference sequence). CDR3 amino acids: CATSRAGRRKTQYF. The CDR3 coding sequence is TGTGCCACCAGCAGAGCGGGGAGGCGGAAGACCCAGTACTTC. The full variable domain, in which reference TRBV15 and TRBJ2-5 provide the parts outside the CDR3, is DAMVIQNPRYQVTQFGKPVTLSCSQTLNHNVMYWYQQKSSQAPKLLFHYYDKDFNNEADTPDNFQSRRPNTSFCFLDIRSPGLGDTAMYLCATSRAGRRKTQYFGPGTRLLVL.

V usage is TRBV5-5 and J usage is TRBJ1-5; no clear D. The germline gives CDR1 SGHKS, CDR2 YYEKEE (reference sequence). This CDR3 is 14 amino acids long. The V and J ends lost 2 bases and 3 bases respectively, with 9 bases between them. This CDR3 reads CASSFPALNQPQHF. The CDR3 coding sequence is TGTGCCAGCAGCTTTCCGGCCCTCAATCAGCCCCAGCATTTT.

The chain carries TRBV19 and TRBJ2-1, with D tentatively TRBD1 (6 bases). V shed 5 bases and J shed 4 bases, with 9 bases lying between them. The CDR3 is made up of 13 amino acids. Germline lookup yields CDR1 LNHDA and CDR2 SQIVND (reference sequence). The CDR3 sequence is CASSFTGYNEQFF. The CDR3 DNA reads TGTGCCAGTAGTTTCACAGGGTACAATGAGCAGTTCTTC.

CDR3 sequence: CASSPGGRREQFF. CDR3 coding DNA: TGTGCCAGCAGCCCCGGTGGGCGTCGTGAGCAGTTCTTC. V and J are TRBV6-5 and TRBJ2-1; D is uncertain. Germline-derived CDR1 and CDR2 are MNHEY and SVGAGI. This CDR3 is built from 13 residues. With 6 bases removed from V and 9 bases from J, the gap between germline ends came to 15 bases.

This clonotype was counted only a few times. This chain joins TRBV7-9 and TRBJ2-3, with 7 bases matching TRBD2. The CDR3 loop spans 16 amino acids. V lost 5 bases to trimming and J lost 1 base; unmatched junction nucleotides: 9. In germline, CDR1 is SEHNR, CDR2 FQNEAQ (reference sequence). The DNA for the CDR3 is TGTGCCAGCAGCGCGCTTCTAGCGGAAGGCACAGATACGCAGTATTTT. Encoded protein: CASSALLAEGTDTQYF.

This clonotype was observed a handful of times. The genes are TRBV25-1 and TRBJ2-7; D remains ambiguous. The CDR3 is made up of 12 amino acids. Germline loops: CDR1 MGHDK, CDR2 SYGVNS. V lost 4 bases and J 2 bases, leaving 6 bases between the germline ends. CDR3 amino acids: CASSGVPYEQYF. In DNA, the CDR3 is TGTGCCAGCAGTGGCGTTCCCTACGAGCAGTACTTC.

This clonotype was recorded a few times. V usage is TRBV29-1 and J usage is TRBJ2-2; perhaps TRBD2 as D (5 bases). V gave up 4 bases and J gave up 7 bases, with 19 bases separating them. This CDR3 spans 15 amino acids. CDR1 is SQVTM and CDR2 is ANQGSEA in the germline V gene. CDR3: CSVGGFEGWSGELFF. The DNA for the CDR3 is TGCAGCGTTGGAGGGTTTGAAGGGTGGAGCGGGGAGCTGTTTTTT.

The chain has TRBV12-3 or TRBV12-4 and TRBJ1-3; TRBD1 is a possible D gene (5 bases). V gave up 5 bases and J gave up 0 bases, with 14 bases separating them. This CDR3 comprises 16 residues. CDR3 residues: CASSVDRRDSGNTIYF. CDR3 sequence (DNA): TGTGCCAGCAGTGTAGACAGACGCGACTCTGGAAACACCATATATTTT.

The sample holds many counts of this clonotype. This sequence joins TRBV20-1 and TRBJ2-7; TRBD2 agrees at 16 bases. Germline V gives CDR1 DFQATT, CDR2 SNEGSKA (reference sequence). V shed 5 bases and J 2 bases; nucleotides not matched to a gene: 9. The CDR3 length is 17 residues. CDR3 residues: CSAPPGLAGGDPYEQYV. The DNA of the CDR3 is TGCAGTGCTCCGCCGGGACTAGCGGGGGGGGATCCCTACGAGCAGTACGTC.

This clonotype was seen ten or more times. This chain uses TRBV7-9 with TRBJ2-1, with D possibly TRBD2 on 6 matching bases. V shed 5 bases and J shed 1 base, with 15 bases lying between them. Germline CDR1 reads SEHNR; CDR2 reads FQNEAQ (reference sequence). This CDR3 has 16 amino acids. CDR3 in DNA: TGTGCCAGCAGCCCTGATGACGGGAGATCCTACAATGAGCAGTTCTTC. Amino acid sequence: CASSPDDGRSYNEQFF.

The V and J genes are TRBV7-9 and TRBJ1-5; D not resolved. Germline-derived CDR1 and CDR2 are SEHNR and FQNEAQ (reference sequence). The CDR3 totals 14 residues. Between the trimmed V and J ends, which lost 5 bases and 5 bases, there was a span of 13 bases. The CDR3 coding sequence is TGTGCCAGCAGCCCCTCTGGGTCTCATCAGCCCCAGCATTTT. Translating gives CASSPSGSHQPQHF. Filled out from reference TRBV7-9 and TRBJ1-5, the complete variable domain reads DTGVSQNPRHKITKRGQNVTFRCDPISEHNRLYWYRQTLGQGPEFLTYFQNEAQLEKSRLLSDRFSAERPKGSFSTLEIQRTEQGDSAMYLCASSPSGSHQPQHFGDGTRLSIL.

V is TRBV6-2 or TRBV6-3 and J is TRBJ1-6, with D possibly matching TRBD1 (5 bases). The CDR3 contains 14 residues. V was trimmed by 11 bases and J by 6 bases, leaving 17 bases between them. Germline CDR1 MNHEY, CDR2 SVGEGT. As DNA, the CDR3 is TGTGCCGGACATTTAGGACGGGGTAATTCACCCCTCCACTTT. It codes for CAGHLGRGNSPLHF.

Note on this clonotype: At one boundary the junction diverges from the germline segment, which might be a read error. J is TRBJ1-3 and V is TRBV7-9; no clear D. The CDR3 extends over 11 amino acids. The germline CDR1 and CDR2 sequences are SEHNR and FQNEAQ (reference sequence). The CDR3, as DNA: TGCGGCTGGAGGGCCGGAAACACCATATATTTT. It codes for CGWRAGNTIYF.

The chain links TRBV5-1 to TRBJ2-3; D is unclear. Trimming shortened V by 3 bases and J by 2 bases, and 13 bases separated the two germline ends. The length of the CDR3 is 15 residues. Germline CDR1 reads SGHRS; CDR2 reads YFSETQ. CDR3 coding DNA: TGCGCCAGCAGCTACGGTGGATCGGCCACAGATACGCAGTATTTT. Encoded protein: CASSYGGSATDTQYF.

This chain connects TRBV27 to TRBJ1-5; 8 bases fit TRBD1. J lost 2 bases, V lost 2 bases, and 8 bases had no gene match. There are 17 residues in the CDR3. Germline values: CDR1 MNHEY, CDR2 SMNVEV (reference sequence). CDR3 loop: CASSLTAGGTGNQPQHF. The CDR3 DNA is TGTGCCAGCAGTTTAACGGCAGGGGGCACGGGCAATCAGCCCCAGCATTTT.

This clonotype was counted a few times. The CDR3 here is CASSYPTEQFF. In DNA form, the CDR3 reads TGTGCCAGCAGTTACCCAACTGAGCAGTTCTTC. The chain couples TRBV6-2 or TRBV6-3 to TRBJ2-1; D gene unclear. From germline, CDR1 is MNHEY and CDR2 SVGEGT. V lost 2 bases and J 9 bases, leaving 5 bases between the germline ends. The CDR3 sequence is 11 residues long.

The CDR3 DNA reads TGTGCCAGCACCCACTACCCCCGGGCCACCCACGGCAACACCATATATTTT. Translating gives CASTHYPRATHGNTIYF. V is TRBV6-5 and J is TRBJ1-3; no reliable D call. V was cut by 7 bases and J by 7 bases, with 26 bases left in between. Germline assignment: CDR1 MNHEY and CDR2 SVGAGI. The length of the CDR3 is 17 residues.

This chain uses TRBV7-3 with TRBJ2-3; TRBD2 matches at 13 bases. The V gene's germline CDR1 is SGHTA and CDR2 FQGTGA. The CDR3 sequence is 16 residues long. Trimming took 5 bases from V and 3 from J; bases not matched to a gene: 5. The CDR3 region is CASSHPTSGGTDTQYF. The CDR3 bases are TGTGCCAGCAGCCACCCGACTAGCGGGGGGACAGATACGCAGTATTTT.

The V gene is TRBV29-1, the J gene TRBJ2-3; tentative D call: TRBD2 (7 bases). The V gene lost 5 bases and the J gene lost 4 bases, with 16 bases spanning the gap. The CDR3 has 14 amino acids. CDR1 and CDR2 (germline): SQVTM, ANQGSEA. The CDR3 DNA reads TGCAGCGTTAACGGCAGGGGAGGGCCAGATACGCAGTATTTT. Its translation: CSVNGRGGPDTQYF.

The genes are TRBV5-1 and TRBJ2-1; 10 positions agree with TRBD1. The CDR3 has 17 amino acids. V lost 0 bases and J lost 2; bases outside the gene matches: 5. Germline V lookup: CDR1 SGHRS, CDR2 YFSETQ. The CDR3 region is CASSLGVGTGAYNEQFF. In nucleotides, the CDR3 is TGCGCCAGCAGCTTGGGTGTAGGGACAGGGGCCTACAATGAGCAGTTCTTC.

This clonotype was recorded a few times. V is TRBV7-9 and J is TRBJ1-1; TRBD1 might be the D (5 bases). The germline CDR1 and CDR2 sequences are SEHNR and FQNEAQ (reference sequence). The CDR3 consists of 13 residues. The V end lost 6 bases, the J end lost 6 bases, and 14 bases lay between the germline ends. DNA of the CDR3: TGTGCCAGCAGAAGAGGGGCTGCGCCTGAAGCTTTCTTT. It specifies CASRRGAAPEAFF.

Here the CDR3 reads CASSLARERETQYF. DNA of the CDR3: TGTGCCAGCAGCTTGGCCAGGGAGAGAGAGACCCAGTACTTC. The chain links TRBV7-9 to TRBJ2-5, with D perhaps given as TRBD1 or TRBD2 (5 bases each). Trimming took off 3 bases at V and 4 bases at J, with 12 bases between the two ends. CDR3 size: 14 residues. Per germline, CDR1 SEHNR and CDR2 FQNEAQ (reference sequence).

The table lists this clonotype with a few counts. V gene TRBV5-1 combines with J gene TRBJ2-5; TRBD2 is a possible D gene (5 bases). Deletions cut 4 bases from V and 1 base from J, with 14 bases between. Germline lookup yields CDR1 SGHRS and CDR2 YFSETQ. This CDR3 region has 15 residues. Here the CDR3 DNA reads TGCGCCAGCAGCACCGAGGGTGTAGGCCAAGAGACCCAGTACTTC. Protein product: CASSTEGVGQETQYF.

In its sample, this clonotype was seen a few times. The chain uses TRBV7-6 and TRBJ2-7, with D perhaps TRBD1 or TRBD2 (5 bases each). V was clipped by 5 bases and J by 2 bases, with 10 bases between them. This CDR3 is 13 amino acids long. CDR1 is SGHVS, CDR2 FNYEAQ, per germline. The CDR3 DNA is TGTGCCAGCAGCCGGGGCGGAACCTACGAGCAGTACGTC. It specifies CASSRGGTYEQYV.

The rearrangement uses TRBV7-9 and TRBJ2-7; D possibly corresponds to TRBD2 (5 bases). Between the trimmed V and J ends, which lost 5 bases and 0 bases, there was a span of 17 bases. CDR3 size: 16 residues. Looked up from germline, CDR1 is SEHNR and CDR2 is FQNEAQ (reference sequence). The CDR3 reads CASSPPWRSISYEQYF. CDR3 in DNA: TGTGCCAGCAGCCCACCCTGGAGGTCGATCTCCTACGAGCAGTACTTC.

The CDR3 protein is CASSQGQNSYEQYF. DNA for the CDR3: TGTGCCAGCAGCCAGGGACAGAACTCCTACGAGCAGTACTTC. The chain joins TRBV7-9 to TRBJ2-7; TRBD1 matches 7 bases. Looked up from germline, CDR1 is SEHNR and CDR2 is FQNEAQ (reference sequence). J lost 0 bases, V lost 5 bases, and 4 bases had no gene match. The CDR3 is 14 residues long.